This is a list of T cell receptor beta chains from one sample in a study of blood T cell repertoires in COVID-19. Here immunoSEQ multiplex PCR was the method, and the copy in TCRdb shows in-frame clones only, minus some. The sample records roughly 200,000 clones, about 80% being singletons. The material sequenced was peripheral blood. These receptors originate from a man between 60 and 75 years old with acute or convalescent COVID-19. Both conserved end residues are part of each CDR3. D genes are given only for firm matches. Rows give clone size only sometimes, using once, few, many, or a class for an expanded clone.

J,D,V,size,DNA,CDR3
TRBJ1-5,NA,TRBV4-1,NA,TGCGCCAGCAGCCAGACAGGAGGTAGCAATCAGCCCCAGCATTTT,CASSQTGGSNQPQHF
TRBJ2-1,NA,TRBV7-3,NA,TGTGCCAGCAGCTTAGATTCAGCAGGGTACAATGAGCAGTTCTTC,CASSLDSAGYNEQFF
TRBJ1-5,TRBD1,TRBV6-5,NA,TGTGCCACACGCTCAGGGGGGAATCAGCCCCAGCATTTT,CATRSGGNQPQHF
TRBJ2-3,TRBD1,TRBV5-1,once,TGCGCCAGCAAACAGGGGGGACTCACAGATACGCAGTATTTT,CASKQGGLTDTQYF
TRBJ1-2,NA,TRBV12-3/TRBV12-4,NA,TGTGCCAGCCTGGCGCCGGGGGGGGGCTACACCTTC,CASLAPGGGYTF
TRBJ2-3,TRBD2,TRBV6-2/TRBV6-3,NA,TGTGCCAGCAGTTACTCTGGGACTACATGGGATACGCAGTATTTT,CASSYSGTTWDTQYF
TRBJ1-1,NA,TRBV27,few,TGTGCCAGCAGCCTTGCTTTTACTGGACGGGAAAAAGCTTTCTTT,CASSLAFTGREKAFF
TRBJ1-2,TRBD1,TRBV2,NA,TGTGCCAGCAGTTACGACAGGGGAGGCTATGGCTACACCTTC,CASSYDRGGYGYTF
TRBJ2-3,NA,TRBV6-6,once,TGTGCCAGCAGGGGGCCTAGCACAGATACGCAGTATTTT,CASRGPSTDTQYF
TRBJ2-3,TRBD1,TRBV5-6,NA,TGTGCCAGCAGCTACGGACAGGGGGCTATGAGCACAGATACGCAGTATTTT,CASSYGQGAMSTDTQYF
TRBJ1-2,NA,TRBV27,NA,TGTGCCAGCAGTCCAGTAGGGGCGACCTATGGCTACACCTTC,CASSPVGATYGYTF
TRBJ2-2,NA,TRBV5-4,NA,TGTGCCAGCAGCTTGGGAGGGTTCGCCACCGGGGAGCTGTTTTTT,CASSLGGFATGELFF
TRBJ1-3,NA,TRBV5-1,NA,TGCGCCAGCAGCCCAAGCATCGAGGGACTCGGAAACACCATATATTTT,CASSPSIEGLGNTIYF
TRBJ2-5,TRBD1,TRBV2,NA,TGTGCCAGCAGTCAACAGGGGGCGGGAGAGACCCAGTACTTC,CASSQQGAGETQYF
TRBJ1-2,NA,TRBV2,NA,TGTGCCAGCAGTGGGCAGGGTGGTGACTATGGCTACACCTTC,CASSGQGGDYGYTF
TRBJ1-4,NA,TRBV9,NA,TGTGCCAGCAGTGATACAGACCTAAATGAAAAACTGTTTTTT,CASSDTDLNEKLFF
TRBJ1-5,TRBD1,TRBV6-5,NA,TGTGCCAGCAGGGCGGGACAGGGGGAGAATCAGCCCCAGCATTTT,CASRAGQGENQPQHF
TRBJ1-4,NA,TRBV11-2,NA,TGTGCCAGCAGTTCCCCCGGGACACATAATGAAAAACTGTTTTTT,CASSSPGTHNEKLFF
TRBJ2-1,NA,TRBV27,NA,TGTGCCAGCGGCCCGGACAGATGGCCAGACAATGAGCAGTTCTTC,CASGPDRWPDNEQFF
TRBJ1-3,NA,TRBV25-1,NA,TGTGCCAGCAGTGATGGGGCAACCTCCTACTCTGGAAACACCATATATTTT,CASSDGATSYSGNTIYF
TRBJ1-2,TRBD1,TRBV2,NA,TGTGCCAGCAGCAAGGACAGGGGTTTGCGCTACACCTTC,CASSKDRGLRYTF
TRBJ1-2,TRBD1,TRBV19,NA,TGTGCCAGTAGTCGGGACAGGGAAGACGCTTTCCTCTATGGCTACACCTTC,CASSRDREDAFLYGYTF
TRBJ1-2,TRBD1,TRBV7-3,NA,TGTGCCAGCAGCTTAAGCGGACAGGGGGAAGGCTACACCTTC,CASSLSGQGEGYTF